The 11 T cell receptor beta chains reported below all come from one sample, sequenced in a study of cytomegalovirus exposure and HLA in healthy donors. It was with 60 Vbeta and 13 Jbeta primers that the PCR ran. TCRdb's table, derived via immunoSEQ multiplex PCR, lists solely in-frame clones and lacks some. In the table there are some 150,000 clones, around 77% of which are singletons. What was sequenced was PBMCs. These TCRs come from a young man in good health and CMV-seropositive.

The chain employs TRBV29-1 and TRBJ2-7; 15 bases are a match to TRBD2. V gave up 8 bases and J gave up 3 bases; unmatched junction bases: 5. Germline V gene sequence: CDR1 SQVTM, CDR2 ANQGSEA. The CDR3 loop spans 14 amino acids. CDR3 DNA sequence: TGCAGCATGTGGACTAGCGGGGGGGTCTACGAGCAGTACTTC. This sequence encodes CSMWTSGGVYEQYF.

V and J are TRBV27 and TRBJ2-3, with TRBD2 identical over 10 bases. V lost 0 bases, J lost 0 bases, and 9 bases stayed unmatched. CDR1 MNHEY and CDR2 SMNVEV come from the germline V gene (reference sequence). The CDR3 spans 19 residues. This chain's CDR3 is CASSLSASGGADSTDTQYF. The DNA of the CDR3 is TGTGCCAGCAGTTTATCTGCTAGCGGGGGTGCTGATAGCACAGATACGCAGTATTTT.

In this sample, this clone turned up once. J is TRBJ2-7 and V is TRBV5-1; 15 bases match TRBD2. The CDR3 contains 17 residues. After removal of 5 bases from V and 1 base from J, the junction contained 7 bases not matched to a gene. CDR1 SGHRS and CDR2 YFSETQ come from the germline V gene. For the CDR3, the DNA is TGCGCCAGCAGTCCCGGGACTAGCGGGGGGTCGTCCTACGAGCAGTACTTC. Translation: CASSPGTSGGSSYEQYF. Looking up the rest from reference TRBV5-1 and TRBJ2-7 gives the full variable domain: KAGVTQTPRYLIKTRGQQVTLSCSPISGHRSVSWYQQTPGQGLQFLFEYFSETQRNKGNFPGRFSGRQFSNSRSEMNVSTLELGDSALYLCASSPGTSGGSSYEQYFGPGTRLTVT.

J is TRBJ1-4 and V is TRBV28; the D gene is possibly TRBD1 (6 bases). The CDR3 spans 14 residues. Looked up from germline, CDR1 is MDHEN and CDR2 is SYDVKM. V lost 5 bases, J lost 2 bases, and 9 bases lay in between. CDR3 in DNA: TGTGCCAGCAGTAACAGGGCCACTAATGAAAAACTGTTTTTT. This translates into CASSNRATNEKLFF. The whole variable domain, filled in from reference TRBV28 and TRBJ1-4, reads DVKVTQSSRYLVKRTGEKVFLECVQDMDHENMFWYRQDPGLGLRLIYFSYDVKMKEKGDIPEGYSVSREKKERFSLILESASTNQTSMYLCASSNRATNEKLFFGSGTQLSVL.

This chain links TRBV7-8 with TRBJ2-3; maybe TRBD2 (5 bases). Germline CDR1 SGHVS, CDR2 FQNEAQ. CDR3 length: 14 amino acids. Trimming pared 2 bases from V and 4 bases from J, leaving 10 bases between. CDR3 sequence reads: CASSLYGEADTQYF. The CDR3 coding sequence is TGTGCCAGCAGCTTATACGGGGAAGCAGATACGCAGTATTTT.

This clone appeared a few times. The chain couples TRBV6-5 to TRBJ2-1, with 9 bases identical to TRBD2. CDR3 size: 14 residues. Per the germline V gene, CDR1 is MNHEY and CDR2 is SVGAGI. The ends lost 5 bases at V and 2 bases at J; junction bases unmatched: 1. CDR3 sequence reads: CASSKRGAYNEQFF. CDR3 nucleotides: TGTGCCAGCAGTAAGCGGGGGGCCTACAATGAGCAGTTCTTC.

This clone was seen more than once but under ten times. The genes are TRBV5-1 and TRBJ1-2, with D perhaps TRBD1 (5 bases). The ends were cut back, 4 bases at V and 13 bases at J, with 23 bases in the middle. Germline V gene lookup returns CDR1 SGHRS and CDR2 YFSETQ. The CDR3 length is 14 residues. CDR3 loop: CASSPPVAGSHLTF. In DNA form, the CDR3 reads TGCGCCAGCAGCCCCCCTGTGGCAGGGTCTCATCTCACCTTC.

This clone has a handful of counts. The V call is TRBV6-4, the J call TRBJ2-5; D possibly corresponds to TRBD1 (6 bases). The CDR3 has 15 amino acids. V was pared by 6 bases and J by 3 bases, with 17 bases between. Germline-derived CDR1 and CDR2 are MRHNA and SNTAGT. CDR3 DNA: TGTGCCAGCAGCAGCACAGGGAATAAGGAAGAGACCCAGTACTTC. It is translated as CASSSTGNKEETQYF.

The gene calls are TRBV2 and TRBJ2-3; 9 bases agree with TRBD1. Looked up from germline, CDR1 is SNHLY and CDR2 is FYNNEI. This CDR3 is 15 amino acids long. V trimming: 6 bases; J trimming: 1 base; junction bases outside the gene matches: 5. Here the CDR3 reads CASREQGAGTDTQYF. CDR3 coding DNA: TGTGCCAGCAGGGAACAGGGGGCCGGCACAGATACGCAGTATTTT. Filled out from reference TRBV2 and TRBJ2-3, the complete variable domain reads EPEVTQTPSHQVTQMGQEVILRCVPISNHLYFYWYRQILGQKVEFLVSFYNNEISEKSEIFDDQFSVERPDGSNFTLKIRSTKLEDSAMYFCASREQGAGTDTQYFGPGTRLTVL.

The V and J genes are TRBV6-6 and TRBJ2-7, with 8 bases lining up with TRBD1. Trimming cost V 2 bases and J 3 bases; bases outside gene matches: 9. The CDR3 extends over 16 amino acids. Germline lookup yields CDR1 MNHNY and CDR2 SVGAGI (reference sequence). CDR3 sequence (DNA): TGTGCCAGCAGTTACCCCACGACAGGGGAAGGCTACGAGCAGTACTTC. Amino acid sequence: CASSYPTTGEGYEQYF.

This clone has more than one count but fewer than ten. V usage is TRBV23-1 and J usage is TRBJ1-5, with D hard to call. TRBV23-1 is treated as an ORF (open reading frame) with a function not yet certain. The V gene lost 7 bases and the J gene lost 1 base, with 14 bases spanning the gap. This CDR3 has 15 amino acids. CDR3 DNA sequence: TGCGCCAGCATTCCCGACGGGAACAGCAATCAGCCCCAGCATTTT. Residues: CASIPDGNSNQPQHF.